The clone carrying this TCR beta chain is labeled as medium-sized. The antigen remains undetermined. Time point indicated: sample taken at primary tumor resection. Sequencing covered unsorted whole RNA taken from tumor, nontumor lung or frozen PBMC. Every cDNA TCR molecule received its own unique molecular identifier. TCRdb fed the 5' RACE reads into MiXCR, producing one record per CDR3 protein. This sample has about 18,000 distinct CDR3 sequences, with 7.5% found just once. The sample originates from a study of spatial heterogeneity in lung cancer. Findings and caveats of the study: Coverage of tumor T cells was estimated at approximately 7% for alpha chains and 13% to 15% for beta chains. How many expanded intratumoral alpha and beta TCRs were present tracked the tumor mutation count, which was a count of nonsynonymous mutations.

The TCR was taken from a male donor with early-stage non-small cell lung cancer. The starting material was lung tumor tissue, obtained at surgery.

In nucleotides, the CDR3 is TGTGCCAGCAGTTACGCGGGAAACTATGGCTACACCTTC. Translated: CASSYAGNYGYTF. The chain is built from TRBV6-2 or TRBV6-3 and TRBJ1-2; no firm D call. CDR3 length: 13 residues. V was cut by 2 bases and J by 2 bases, with 6 bases left in between. Per the germline V gene, CDR1 is MNHEY and CDR2 is SVGEGT.